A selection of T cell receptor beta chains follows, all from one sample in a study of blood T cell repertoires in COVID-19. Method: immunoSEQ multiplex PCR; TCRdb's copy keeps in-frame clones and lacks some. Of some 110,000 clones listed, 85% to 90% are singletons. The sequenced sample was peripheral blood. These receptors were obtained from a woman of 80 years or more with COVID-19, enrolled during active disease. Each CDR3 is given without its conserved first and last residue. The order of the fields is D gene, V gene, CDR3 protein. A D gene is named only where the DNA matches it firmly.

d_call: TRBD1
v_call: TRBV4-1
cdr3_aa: ASSQDREKLF

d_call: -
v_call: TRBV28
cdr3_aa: ASRASQGLATNEKLF

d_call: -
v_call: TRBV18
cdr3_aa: ASSPVRGNNYGYT

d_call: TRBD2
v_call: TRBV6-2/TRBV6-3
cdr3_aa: ASSYPRGGANNEQF

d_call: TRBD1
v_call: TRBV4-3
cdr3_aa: ASSQGAGTGWTDTQY

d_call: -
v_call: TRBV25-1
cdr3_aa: AGRPQGFNGGYT

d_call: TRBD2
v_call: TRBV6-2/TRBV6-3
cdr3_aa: ASSHAPGTSGRAANEQY

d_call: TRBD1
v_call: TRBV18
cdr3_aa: ASSPPLQGRLSGNTIY

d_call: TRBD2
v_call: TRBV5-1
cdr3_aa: ASSLGTSGSTDTQY

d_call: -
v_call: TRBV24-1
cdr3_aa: ATQSREAEAF

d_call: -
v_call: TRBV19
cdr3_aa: ASSLGQSPTEAF

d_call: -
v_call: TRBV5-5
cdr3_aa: ASKDSLYSYNEQF